In this sample, the clone carrying this T cell receptor (beta chain) turned up a few times. The antigen is unknown. This sample stems from a study of regulatory T cells in long-lasting Graves disease. Findings of the study overall: The study found persistent patients shared more public clonotypes (roughly 2,500) than new patients (just over 950). Tissue studied was limited to peripheral blood, excluding thyroid tissue. Having only a small sample size may have limited accuracy. Persistent-disease Graves' patients showed less TCR diversity than new cases.

According to the study, TCR beta libraries were built with iRepertoire HTBI primers and CDR3-region Arm-PCR. A single record per CDR3 protein comes from TCRdb applying MiXCR to the multiplex PCR reads. The table includes some 330,000 distinct CDR3 sequences, about 23% detected once. The CDR3 totals 16 residues. V was clipped by 1 base and J by 2 bases, with 13 bases between them. The germline gives CDR1 SGHTS, CDR2 YDEGEE. Stated time point: persistent/refractory GD, antithyroid drugs over 5 years with positive TRAb. RNA extracted from PBMCs served as the sequencing template. This sequence was found in a woman aged 35 to 49 with Graves disease. The sequencing here drew on peripheral blood mononuclear cells (PBMCs), taken when the disease was refractory, from a patient treated with antithyroid drugs. The J gene is TRBJ2-1, the V gene TRBV5-8; D not resolved. The DNA of the CDR3 is TGTGCCAGCAGCTTGTATATGAGGCGAACCTACAATGAGCAGTTCTTC. It specifies CASSLYMRRTYNEQFF.